A few counts support the clone carrying this T cell receptor beta chain. These data come from a study of molecular identifiers for immune sequencing clone quantification. The use of previously described methods and listed TCR primers produced the bulk TCR libraries. TCRdb re-called the PCR reads through MiXCR, storing one row per CDR3 protein. Of about half a million distinct CDR3 sequences listed, about 22% are singletons. Between roughly 17,000 and 1,000,000 sorted cells, with 10%, 30% or 50% RNA, yielded naive CD8 libraries. This CDR3 contains 13 residues. Trimming pared 4 bases from V and 3 bases from J, leaving 10 bases between. Germline V gene lookup returns CDR1 MGHDK and CDR2 SYGVNS.

This receptor was taken from a human donor in good health. Some libraries in this study had Jurkat cell RNA spiked in. The specimen was naive CD8+ T cells from blood, with Jurkat cell RNA spiked in. The sample's subset: FACS-sorted CD8+CD4-CCR7+CD45RA+ naive T cells. V is TRBV25-1 and J is TRBJ2-7; D not resolved. CDR3 sequence (DNA): TGTGCCAGCAGTGTGGGCCCTGACTACGAGCAGTACTTC. Its translation: CASSVGPDYEQYF.